Each of the 22 T cell receptor beta chains below was sequenced from the same sample in a study of CD4 T cells in relation to SARS-CoV-2 and coronaviruses. The method was immunoSEQ multiplex PCR; TCRdb's version includes in-frame clones alone and lacks a portion of them. The sample carries roughly 11,000 clones, about nine tenths recorded once. Sequences were obtained from naive CD4+ T cells from PBMCs. Subset indicated: naive CD4+ T cells isolated by negative enrichment. The receptors stem from an adult with COVID-19.

The chain recombines TRBV19 with TRBJ1-6; 7 bases fit TRBD1. With 5 bases clipped from V and 6 bases from J, the junction kept 4 bases outside the gene matches. This CDR3 is built from 14 residues. Germline values: CDR1 LNHDA, CDR2 SQIVND (reference sequence). The CDR3 coding sequence is TGTGCCAGTAGTCGGGACAGAAGTAATTCACCCCTCCACTTT. It specifies CASSRDRSNSPLHF.

The gene calls are TRBV11-1 and TRBJ2-5, with 14 positions matching TRBD2. The trim removed 6 bases at V and 6 bases at J, leaving 9 bases unmatched. The CDR3 has 16 residues. Germline assignment: CDR1 SGHAT and CDR2 FQDESV (reference sequence). The CDR3 protein is CASSLGTSGGWKTQYF. Written as DNA, the CDR3 is TGTGCCAGCAGTCTCGGGACTAGCGGGGGTTGGAAGACCCAGTACTTC.

V is TRBV4-2 and J is TRBJ2-3; 15 nucleotides line up with TRBD2. The CDR3 runs 19 residues. The V segment lost 0 bases and the J segment 6 bases; nucleotides outside the gene matches: 10. CDR1 is LGHNA and CDR2 is YNFKEQ in the germline V gene. CDR3 nucleotide sequence: TGTGCCAGCAGCCAAGATCATCGGACTAGCGGGGGGGCCTTTGATACGCAGTATTTT. It codes for CASSQDHRTSGGAFDTQYF.

The rearrangement joins TRBV11-1 to TRBJ2-5, with D perhaps TRBD2 (5 bases). The CDR3 spans 15 residues. V dropped 5 bases and J dropped 5 bases, with 18 bases sitting between them. Germline V CDR1 and CDR2: SGHAT, FQDESV (reference sequence). The CDR3 DNA follows: TGTGCCAGCAGCCCCTTCCTGAACGGCGGGGAGACCCAGTACTTC. As protein: CASSPFLNGGETQYF.

This clone was observed a single time. The genes are TRBV5-1 and TRBJ2-3, with 7 positions matching TRBD2. Per germline, CDR1 SGHRS and CDR2 YFSETQ. V was clipped by 4 bases and J by 5 bases; unmatched bases: 7. This CDR3 region has 14 residues. CDR3 coding DNA: TGCGCCAGCAGCGGAGGAGGGGAGGGAGATACGCAGTATTTT. Amino acid sequence: CASSGGGEGDTQYF.

The genes are TRBV6-5 and TRBJ2-5, with D possibly being TRBD1 (6 bases). This CDR3 contains 15 residues. Trimming stripped 1 base from V and 6 bases from J, with 15 bases between. Looked up from germline, CDR1 is MNHEY and CDR2 is SVGAGI. The CDR3 nucleotides read TGTGCCAGCAGTTACTACGCAGGGCAGGGGCAGACCCAGTACTTC. Its translation: CASSYYAGQGQTQYF.

Turning to this clone: The DNA is omitted, as the CDR3 cannot be located on it reliably, and the CDR3 follows TCRdb's listing. The CDR3 region is CASRSPVGQGSHGYTF. This chain joins TRBV12-2 and TRBJ1-2; TRBD1 was called by the table and not checked on the DNA. TRBV12-2 represents a pseudogene. The CDR3 is 16 amino acids in total, end residues counted.

The CDR3 bases are TGTGCCAGCAGCATGACAGTTTCCTACGAGCAGTACTTC. Amino acid sequence: CASSMTVSYEQYF. The chain uses TRBV5-5 and TRBJ2-7; D is perhaps TRBD1 (5 bases). Germline values: CDR1 SGHKS, CDR2 YYEKEE (reference sequence). Trimming shortened V by 4 bases and J by 1 base, and 9 bases separated the two germline ends. The CDR3 has 13 residues.

This clone was seen a handful of times. CDR3 amino acids: CASTPDRGETQYF. In DNA form, the CDR3 reads TGTGCCAGTACCCCGGACAGGGGAGAGACCCAGTACTTC. The V call is TRBV19, the J call TRBJ2-5; 9 nucleotides match TRBD1. Per germline, CDR1 LNHDA and CDR2 SQIVND (reference sequence). V lost 7 bases to trimming and J lost 4 bases; unmatched junction nucleotides: 4. CDR3 size: 13 residues.

The J gene is TRBJ2-5, the V gene TRBV12-3 or TRBV12-4; D may be TRBD2 (5 bases). Between the trimmed V and J ends, which lost 7 bases and 5 bases, there was a span of 14 bases. This CDR3 comprises 13 residues. The CDR3 loop is CASTRAGGETQYF. The CDR3 region has the DNA TGTGCCAGCACTCGGGCGGGTGGGGAGACCCAGTACTTC.

The chain employs TRBV10-2 and TRBJ2-4, with unresolved D. V was clipped by 2 bases and J by 2 bases, with 16 bases between them. Germline CDR1 reads WSHSY; CDR2 reads SAAADI. This CDR3 is built from 17 residues. CDR3 sequence: CASSEDDSSGTKNIQYF. The CDR3 region has the DNA TGCGCCAGCAGTGAGGACGACTCCTCAGGAACCAAAAACATTCAGTACTTC.

The chain has TRBV9 and TRBJ1-5; D is unresolved. The V gene's germline CDR1 is SGDLS and CDR2 YYNGEE. The CDR3 sequence is 15 residues long. Trimming shortened V by 0 bases and J by 8 bases, and 15 bases separated the two germline ends. The DNA for the CDR3 is TGTGCCAGCAGCGTAGCTGCCGGGCGCTCCGAGCCCCAGCATTTT. Encoded protein: CASSVAAGRSEPQHF.

The chain is built from TRBV19 and TRBJ1-6; tentatively, D is TRBD1 (5 bases). The CDR3 runs 15 residues. V lost 4 bases, J lost 0 bases, and 7 bases lay in between. CDR1 LNHDA and CDR2 SQIVND come from the germline V gene (reference sequence). CDR3 in DNA: TGTGCCAGTAGTAAAGGGACCTCCTATAATTCACCCCTCCACTTT. This translates into CASSKGTSYNSPLHF.

The chain employs TRBV5-1 and TRBJ1-1; D is uncertain. Germline CDR1 reads SGHRS; CDR2 reads YFSETQ. This CDR3 spans 14 amino acids. Trimming took 0 bases from V and 2 from J, leaving 8 bases between them. Here the CDR3 reads CASSLVLSNTEAFF. The CDR3 bases are TGCGCCAGCAGCTTGGTTTTATCTAACACTGAAGCTTTCTTT.

This chain connects TRBV28 to TRBJ2-3, with D possibly TRBD1 on 5 matching bases. The CDR3 length is 15 residues. Germline-derived CDR1 and CDR2 are MDHEN and SYDVKM. V was clipped by 2 bases and J by 4 bases, with 13 bases between them. Here the CDR3 reads CASSLPGNFADTQYF. CDR3 bases: TGTGCCAGCAGTTTACCAGGGAACTTCGCAGATACGCAGTATTTT. The variable domain in full, with the rest retrieved from reference TRBV28 and TRBJ2-3, is DVKVTQSSRYLVKRTGEKVFLECVQDMDHENMFWYRQDPGLGLRLIYFSYDVKMKEKGDIPEGYSVSREKKERFSLILESASTNQTSMYLCASSLPGNFADTQYFGPGTRLTVL.

This chain joins TRBV9 and TRBJ2-1; no clear D gene. V lost 0 bases to trimming and J lost 6 bases, with 4 bases between them. This CDR3 region has 12 residues. The germline V gene encodes CDR1 SGDLS and CDR2 YYNGEE. CDR3 DNA: TGTGCCAGCAGCGTAGTTAGCAATGAGCAGTTCTTC. It is translated as CASSVVSNEQFF.

The rearrangement links TRBV12-3 or TRBV12-4 to TRBJ1-1; no clear D. The germline V and J ends were trimmed by 6 bases and 2 bases, with 10 bases remaining between them. The CDR3 runs 13 residues. The CDR3 nucleotides read TGTGCCAGCAGCCCTTTCCTAAACACTGAAGCTTTCTTT. This codes for CASSPFLNTEAFF.

The V gene is TRBV9, the J gene TRBJ2-7; no clear D gene. The CDR3 has 14 residues. The germline V gene has CDR1 SGDLS and CDR2 YYNGEE. V shed 3 bases and J shed 0 bases, with 10 bases lying between them. For the CDR3, the DNA is TGTGCCAGCAGCGCTACCATAAGCTCCTACGAGCAGTACTTC. Amino acid sequence: CASSATISSYEQYF. Combining the CDR3 with reference TRBV9 and TRBJ2-7 gives the whole variable domain DSGVTQTPKHLITATGQRVTLRCSPRSGDLSVYWYQQSLDQGLQFLIQYYNGEERAKGNILERFSAQQFPDLHSELNLSSLELGDSALYFCASSATISSYEQYFGPGTRLTVT.

The CDR3 coding sequence is TGTGCCAGCAGCACCGGGGGCCTCCCTAGCAATCAGCCCCAGCATTTT. Translated, it gives CASSTGGLPSNQPQHF. The chain carries TRBV28 and TRBJ1-5, with a tentative D call TRBD1 (6 bases). Germline V gene lookup returns CDR1 MDHEN and CDR2 SYDVKM. The CDR3 runs 16 residues. The V and J ends lost 6 bases and 0 bases respectively, with 15 bases between them.

V is TRBV11-2 and J is TRBJ2-1, with D possibly TRBD2 on 7 matching bases. CDR3 size: 14 residues. V dropped 7 bases and J dropped 4 bases, with 14 bases sitting between them. Germline assignment: CDR1 SGHAT and CDR2 FQNNGV. CDR3 protein: CASKTGGSYNEQFF. For the CDR3, the DNA is TGTGCCAGCAAAACGGGGGGCAGTTACAATGAGCAGTTCTTC.

This chain uses TRBV19 with TRBJ1-4; D is unresolved. The CDR3 spans 13 residues. Per germline, CDR1 LNHDA and CDR2 SQIVND (reference sequence). V lost 9 bases and J lost 9, with 17 bases in between. Written as DNA, the CDR3 is TGTGCCAGCCGGAGTGGGGTCCTCAAAAAACTGTTTTTT. This encodes CASRSGVLKKLFF.

This clone was counted only a few times. V usage is TRBV5-4 and J usage is TRBJ1-2; TRBD1 matches at 8 bases. The germline gives CDR1 SGHNT, CDR2 YYREEE (reference sequence). This CDR3 region has 15 residues. After removal of 0 bases from V and 4 bases from J, the junction contained 5 bases not matched to a gene. CDR3 loop: CASSLARGLTYGYTF. CDR3 nucleotide sequence: TGTGCCAGCAGCTTGGCCAGGGGGCTTACCTATGGCTACACCTTC.